This T cell receptor (beta chain) originates from a study of T cell responses to AZD1222 COVID-19 vaccine. Concerning this clone: Its target is not known.

Repertoires were generated with immunoSEQ multiplex PCR, while TCRdb's copy carries only in-frame clones and drops some. This repertoire shows approximately 140,000 clones, about 88% found once; its top ten account for approximately 5.1%. Study findings and constraints: Unmutated variant regions reportedly attract nearly half of all spike-specific TCRs. Receipt of two AZD1222 doses was followed by a rise in Spike-specific TCR breadth and depth. None of the repertoires were sampled until the peak T cell response had passed.

Trimming cost V 10 bases and J 8 bases; bases outside gene matches: 9. The CDR3 runs 15 residues. Germline CDR1 and CDR2: KGHDR and SFDVKD. Sequences were derived from peripheral blood, sampled on day 0 of AZD1222 vaccination. V is TRBV24-1 and J is TRBJ2-1, with 14 bases identical to TRBD2. The clonotype comes from an adult in good health. The CDR3 region is CATGTSGSSGDEQFF. As DNA, the CDR3 is TGTGCCACAGGGACTAGCGGGAGTTCTGGCGATGAGCAGTTCTTC.